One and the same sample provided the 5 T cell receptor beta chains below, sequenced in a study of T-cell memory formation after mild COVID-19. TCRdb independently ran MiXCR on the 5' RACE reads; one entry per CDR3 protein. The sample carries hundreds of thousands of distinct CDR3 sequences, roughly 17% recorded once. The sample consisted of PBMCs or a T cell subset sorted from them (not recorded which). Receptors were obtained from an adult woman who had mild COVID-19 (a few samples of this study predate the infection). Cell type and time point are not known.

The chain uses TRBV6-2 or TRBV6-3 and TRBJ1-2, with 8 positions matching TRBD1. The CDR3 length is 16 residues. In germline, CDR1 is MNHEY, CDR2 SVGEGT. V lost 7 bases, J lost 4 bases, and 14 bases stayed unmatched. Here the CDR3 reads CASTPVRPGGFYGYTF. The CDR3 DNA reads TGTGCCAGCACCCCCGTCCGTCCAGGGGGCTTCTATGGCTACACCTTC.

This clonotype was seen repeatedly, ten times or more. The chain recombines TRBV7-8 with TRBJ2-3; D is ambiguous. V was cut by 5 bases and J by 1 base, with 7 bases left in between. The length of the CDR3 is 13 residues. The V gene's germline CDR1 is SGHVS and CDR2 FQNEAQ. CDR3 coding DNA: TGTGCCAGCAGCCCCTGGGGCACAGATACGCAGTATTTT. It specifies CASSPWGTDTQYF.

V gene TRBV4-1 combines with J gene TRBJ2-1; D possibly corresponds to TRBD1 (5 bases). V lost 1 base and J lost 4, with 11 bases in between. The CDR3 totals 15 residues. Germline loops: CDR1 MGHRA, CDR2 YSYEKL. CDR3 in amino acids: CASSQVKGSYNEQFF. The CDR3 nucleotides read TGCGCCAGCAGCCAAGTCAAGGGGTCGTACAATGAGCAGTTCTTC.

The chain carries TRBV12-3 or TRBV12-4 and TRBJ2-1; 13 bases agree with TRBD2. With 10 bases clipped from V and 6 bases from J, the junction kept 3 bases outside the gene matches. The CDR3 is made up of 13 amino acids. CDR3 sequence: CANGLAGVNEQFF. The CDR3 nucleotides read TGTGCCAACGGACTAGCGGGAGTCAATGAGCAGTTCTTC.

The CDR3 protein is CSVIGDRVSLMNTEAFF. CDR3 DNA: TGCAGCGTTATAGGGGACAGGGTTTCACTTATGAACACTGAAGCTTTCTTT. V usage is TRBV29-1 and J usage is TRBJ1-1; 9 nucleotides line up with TRBD1. The CDR3 runs to 17 residues. Germline V gene data show CDR1 as SQVTM and CDR2 as ANQGSEA. Trimming removed 5 bases from V and 0 bases from J; junction bases left unmatched: 13.